Presented here are 20 T cell receptor beta chains from one specimen sequenced in a study of OX40 agonist ivuxolimab in advanced cancers. Libraries were prepared by immunoSEQ multiplex PCR; TCRdb keeps only in-frame clonotypes and omits some of them. There are over 55,000 clones in the sample; over 80% occur only once, and less than 0.85% lies in the top ten. The source material was CD4+ or CD8+ T cells sorted from blood, sampled in a trial of the OX40 agonist ivuxolimab. These receptor sequences come from an adult with an advanced solid tumor such as melanoma, head and neck, liver or kidney cancer.

The DNA for the CDR3 is TGTGCCAGCAGCGCCAGGGGTTACAATTCACCCCTCCACTTT. It encodes CASSARGYNSPLHF. The J gene is TRBJ1-6, the V gene TRBV2; TRBD1 might be the D (6 bases). The V and J ends lost 6 bases and 7 bases respectively, with 13 bases between them. CDR3 length: 14 amino acids. Per germline, CDR1 SNHLY and CDR2 FYNNEI.

The V call is TRBV14, the J call TRBJ2-7; 9 nucleotides align to TRBD1. V trimming: 1 base; J trimming: 3 bases; junction bases outside the gene matches: 7. This CDR3 contains 16 residues. Germline values: CDR1 SGHDN, CDR2 FVKESK. DNA of the CDR3: TGTGCCAGCAGCCAAGGCACCGGGACAGGGTTCTACGAGCAGTACTTC. It specifies CASSQGTGTGFYEQYF.

This chain connects TRBV14 to TRBJ2-2; 10 bases map to TRBD1. There are 16 residues in the CDR3. The germline V gene encodes CDR1 SGHDN and CDR2 FVKESK. The V gene end was trimmed by 4 bases and the J gene end by 3 bases; junction bases not matched to a gene: 5. Written as DNA, the CDR3 is TGTGCCAGCAGCCCCCTCGGACAGGGGGACACCGGGGAGCTGTTTTTT. It codes for CASSPLGQGDTGELFF.

The gene calls are TRBV4-1 and TRBJ1-5; no clear D. The CDR3 loop spans 15 amino acids. V lost 2 bases, J lost 5 bases, and 13 bases lay in between. CDR1 and CDR2 (germline): MGHRA, YSYEKL. The CDR3 protein is CASSQTPSGDQPQHF. The CDR3 nucleotides read TGCGCCAGCAGCCAAACGCCGAGCGGGGATCAGCCCCAGCATTTT.

The chain uses TRBV5-6 and TRBJ1-1; 9 bases fit TRBD1. The CDR3 is 14 residues long. V was pared by 5 bases and J by 5 bases, with 7 bases of the junction left unmatched. Looked up from germline, CDR1 is SGHDT and CDR2 is YYEEEE. The CDR3 spells CASSWGQGLTEAFF. The DNA for the CDR3 is TGTGCCAGCAGTTGGGGACAGGGACTGACTGAAGCTTTCTTT.

The rearrangement uses TRBV19 and TRBJ1-2; possibly TRBD1 for D (6 bases). CDR1 is LNHDA, CDR2 SQIVND, per germline (reference sequence). This CDR3 is 14 amino acids long. V lost 5 bases and J 6 bases, leaving 16 bases between the germline ends. The CDR3 spells CASSPNTNRDGYTF. The CDR3 nucleotides are TGTGCCAGTAGTCCGAACACGAACAGGGATGGCTACACCTTC.

This clone is a singleton in its sample. The rearrangement links TRBV7-2 to TRBJ2-5; 9 nucleotides line up with TRBD2. Germline CDR1 SGHTA, CDR2 FQGNSA. The CDR3 extends over 15 amino acids. V lost 3 bases, J lost 5 bases, and 7 bases stayed unmatched. As DNA, the CDR3 is TGTGCCAGCAGCTTTCCGGCGGGGGGGTTGGAGACCCAGTACTTC. It specifies CASSFPAGGLETQYF.

The rearrangement joins TRBV28 to TRBJ1-1, with 8 nucleotides matching TRBD1. This CDR3 spans 14 amino acids. With V trimmed by 9 bases and J by 1 base, 7 bases remained unmatched. Germline V gene data show CDR1 as MDHEN and CDR2 as SYDVKM. CDR3 nucleotides: TGTGCCAGTCGACAGGGGAATACGAACACTGAAGCTTTCTTT. It yields the protein CASRQGNTNTEAFF.

The rearrangement uses TRBV5-1 and TRBJ2-5; the match to TRBD2 covers 8 bases. After removal of 0 bases from V and 5 bases from J, the junction contained 6 bases not matched to a gene. This CDR3 has 15 amino acids. Germline CDR1 reads SGHRS; CDR2 reads YFSETQ. The CDR3 bases are TGCGCCAGCAGCTTGGTTCCGGGAGGGCCGGAGACCCAGTACTTC. Protein product: CASSLVPGGPETQYF.

The chain has TRBV5-1 and TRBJ2-7; D is perhaps TRBD1 (6 bases). The CDR3 spans 13 residues. Trimming left V 2 bases short and J 10 bases short, with 16 bases between. Germline lookup yields CDR1 SGHRS and CDR2 YFSETQ. CDR3 in DNA: TGCGCCAGCAGCTTACGGGACACCGGGTACCAGTACTTC. This sequence encodes CASSLRDTGYQYF.

This rearrangement joins TRBV29-1 to TRBJ2-1, with 7 nucleotides matching TRBD2. The V segment lost 4 bases and the J segment 7 bases; nucleotides outside the gene matches: 7. The CDR3 length is 13 residues. The germline V gene has CDR1 SQVTM and CDR2 ANQGSEA. The CDR3 region is CSVAGGSMNEQFF. The CDR3 coding sequence is TGCAGCGTTGCGGGCGGGAGTATGAATGAGCAGTTCTTC.

The rearrangement links TRBV19 to TRBJ2-4; maybe TRBD1 (6 bases). Germline CDR1 and CDR2: LNHDA and SQIVND (reference sequence). The CDR3 totals 17 residues. The V end lost 3 bases, the J end lost 0 bases, and 15 bases lay between the germline ends. The CDR3 spells CASSIYATGLAKNIQYF. CDR3 DNA: TGTGCCAGTAGTATTTACGCTACAGGGTTAGCCAAAAACATTCAGTACTTC.

The genes are TRBV5-1 and TRBJ2-7; TRBD1 matches 9 bases. Germline values: CDR1 SGHRS, CDR2 YFSETQ. The CDR3 covers 15 residues. Unmatched junction bases numbered 9, after V lost 7 bases and J lost 1 base. This chain's CDR3 is CASEPTGTGSYEQYF. The CDR3 DNA sequence: TGCGCCAGCGAGCCAACGGGGACAGGGTCCTACGAGCAGTACTTC.

This clone was seen a handful of times. V is TRBV11-2 and J is TRBJ2-2, with D tentatively TRBD1 or TRBD2 (5 bases each). The CDR3 is 14 residues long. The V end was cut by 3 bases, the J end by 3 bases, with 8 bases between. The germline V gene encodes CDR1 SGHAT and CDR2 FQNNGV. CDR3 bases: TGTGCCAGCAGCTTGATGGGGGACACCGGGGAGCTGTTTTTT. Translated, it gives CASSLMGDTGELFF.

The genes are TRBV23-1 and TRBJ2-1; weak D call: TRBD2 (6 bases). Being an ORF, TRBV23-1 has a function that is uncertain. V shed 0 bases and J shed 5 bases, with 14 bases lying between them. This CDR3 has 16 residues. The CDR3 DNA follows: TGCGCCAGCAGTCAATCGAAAGCTGGCGGGAACAATGAGCAGTTCTTC. Translation gives CASSQSKAGGNNEQFF.

CDR3 sequence: CASQAGDRYNEQFF. The CDR3 DNA reads as TGCGCCAGCCAGGCTGGAGATCGGTACAATGAGCAGTTCTTC. The rearrangement uses TRBV5-1 and TRBJ2-1, with D hard to call. The CDR3 length is 14 residues. V was clipped by 7 bases and J by 4 bases, with 15 bases between them. The germline V gene has CDR1 SGHRS and CDR2 YFSETQ.

The chain combines TRBV2 with TRBJ2-7; 8 nucleotides agree with TRBD2. The CDR3 spans 15 residues. Germline trimming cut 6 bases from V and 3 bases from J; bases unmatched to any gene: 10. The germline V gene encodes CDR1 SNHLY and CDR2 FYNNEI. This chain's CDR3 is CASRAGGGPDYEQYF. The CDR3 DNA sequence: TGTGCCAGCAGGGCGGGCGGGGGGCCTGACTACGAGCAGTACTTC. The full variable domain, with the rest looked up from reference TRBV2 and TRBJ2-7, is EPEVTQTPSHQVTQMGQEVILRCVPISNHLYFYWYRQILGQKVEFLVSFYNNEISEKSEIFDDQFSVERPDGSNFTLKIRSTKLEDSAMYFCASRAGGGPDYEQYFGPGTRLTVT.

The rearrangement uses TRBV28 and TRBJ2-7; either TRBD1 or TRBD2 may supply D (5 bases each). The CDR3 contains 13 residues. Germline V gene sequence: CDR1 MDHEN, CDR2 SYDVKM. Trimming shortened V by 10 bases and J by 2 bases, and 15 bases separated the two germline ends. The chain's CDR3 is CATGRVGPYEQYF. The DNA of the CDR3 is TGTGCCACGGGGCGGGTTGGACCCTACGAGCAGTACTTC.

The chain has TRBV28 and TRBJ1-2; 10 nucleotides agree with TRBD1. V shed 4 bases and J 2 bases; nucleotides not matched to a gene: 10. Germline lookup yields CDR1 MDHEN and CDR2 SYDVKM. There are 17 residues in the CDR3. CDR3 DNA: TGTGCCAGCAGTTCCTGGGACAGGGGCGTAGAGAACTATGGCTACACCTTC. Amino acids: CASSSWDRGVENYGYTF.

The J gene is TRBJ2-3, the V gene TRBV30; D is uncertain. The V gene's germline CDR1 is GTSNPN and CDR2 SVGIG (reference sequence). This CDR3 region has 20 residues. V was clipped by 3 bases and J by 0 bases, with 28 bases between them. DNA of the CDR3: TGTGCCTGGAGCAGCGTAGGCCTCGGGTTTGGCGGAGCTAGCACAGATACGCAGTATTTT. Protein product: CAWSSVGLGFGGASTDTQYF. The whole variable domain, filled in from reference TRBV30 and TRBJ2-3, reads SQTIHQWPATLVQPVGSPLSLECTVEGTSNPNLYWYRQAAGRGLQLLFYSVGIGQISSEVPQNLSASRPQDRQFILSSKKLLLSDSGFYLCAWSSVGLGFGGASTDTQYFGPGTRLTVL.